This entry features one TCR beta chain sequence. Its antigen remains unknown. These data belong to a study of T cell responses to AZD1222 COVID-19 vaccine. Study results and caveats: Spike-specific TCR repertoires showed rising breadth and depth after two AZD1222 doses. Reportedly, close to half of spike-specific TCRs are directed against unmutated variant regions. The donor cohort was predominantly white British with a female majority, and clonal diversity may have been underestimated. After the peak T cell response, and only then, were repertoires sampled.

Libraries were prepared by immunoSEQ multiplex PCR; TCRdb keeps only in-frame clonotypes and omits some of them. The sample contains roughly 150,000 clones, 88% of which appear only once. Germline lookup yields CDR1 DFQATT and CDR2 SNEGSKA (reference sequence). This CDR3 is built from 13 residues. Trimming shortened V by 3 bases and J by 4 bases, and 12 bases separated the two germline ends. This specimen was peripheral blood, taken after recovery from COVID-19. The sequence derives from an adult who had recovered from COVID-19. The J gene is TRBJ1-2, the V gene TRBV20-1; D is unclear. This chain's CDR3 is CSASPGLGYGYTF. The CDR3 DNA follows: TGCAGTGCTAGTCCCGGGTTGGGCTATGGCTACACCTTC.